What follows describes a single T cell receptor (beta chain). Its matching antigen is unknown. The sample originates from a study of T-cell reconstitution after alpha-beta-depleted transplantation in children. General study findings and limits: One year post-transplant, T-cell counts and diversity were largely derived from T cells produced anew. At around two months after transplant, the alpha-beta T cells were reportedly derived from several hundred expanded clones that came from non-depleted graft cells.

The library targeted TCRbeta and was prepared with unique molecular identifiers. TCRdb redid the calling of the PCR reads with MiXCR, one entry per CDR3 protein. This table holds 440,000 or so distinct CDR3 sequences, around 46% found once. Trimming cost V 4 bases and J 5 bases; bases outside gene matches: 8. This CDR3 spans 15 amino acids. The V and J genes are TRBV12-3 or TRBV12-4 and TRBJ2-1; TRBD1 matches at 7 bases. The receptor was isolated from a girl aged 2-9 years with aplastic anemia, due to receive a stem cell transplant. This specimen consisted of PBMCs, obtained before TCRalphabeta/CD19-depleted stem cell transplant. CDR3 sequence reads: CASSSSGGRDNEQFF. CDR3 nucleotide sequence: TGTGCCAGCAGTTCCTCAGGGGGACGGGACAATGAGCAGTTCTTC.